Listed below are T cell receptor beta chains from one sample, sequenced in a study of cytomegalovirus exposure and HLA in healthy donors. This table comes from immunoSEQ multiplex PCR, and its TCRdb copy is limited to in-frame clones, with some not included. The repertoire holds about 97,000 clones, with roughly 85% as singletons. Sequencing was performed on PBMCs. The receptors were gathered from a man aged 25-45 years in good health and CMV-seronegative. The conserved cysteine and the conserved F or W are not part of the CDR3 here. A D gene is named only where the DNA matches it firmly. Some rows have no size entry. The others give once, few or many, or a class for an expanded clone.

abundance	v_gene	d_gene	j_gene	CDR3aa
-	TRBV13	TRBD1	TRBJ2-7	ASSRLRQGHEQY
once	TRBV7-8	TRBD2	TRBJ2-7	ASSKLAGAWYEQY
-	TRBV5-4	TRBD2	TRBJ2-7	ASSWGRLASSYEQY
-	TRBV9	-	TRBJ1-1	ASSVLENTEAF
once	TRBV9	TRBD1	TRBJ2-6	ASSRRGTGANVLT
-	TRBV7-3	-	TRBJ2-7	ASSFTGGPYEQY
-	TRBV7-2	-	TRBJ1-2	ASSLTQAYGYT
-	TRBV9	-	TRBJ2-2	ASSPRGLGTGELF
-	TRBV30	-	TRBJ1-3	AWRASGSSGNTIY
once	TRBV19	TRBD2	TRBJ2-1	ASSRIGTSGTSSYNEQF
-	TRBV7-9	-	TRBJ1-3	ASSLGAHTIY
-	TRBV5-8	-	TRBJ2-7	ASSLGSGTYEQY
once	TRBV5-5	TRBD1	TRBJ1-3	ASSWDRGGNTIY
-	TRBV5-6	-	TRBJ2-3	ASRPPGLSTDTQY
-	TRBV13	TRBD1	TRBJ2-3	ASSPTGESGTQY
-	TRBV27	TRBD2	TRBJ2-3	ASRRLSGGRVTDTQY
few	TRBV5-4	-	TRBJ1-1	ASSLERVLNTEAF
-	TRBV7-2	-	TRBJ2-7	ASSEGQHYEQY
-	TRBV6-5	TRBD1	TRBJ1-1	ASSLRGATEAF
-	TRBV4-1	TRBD2	TRBJ2-4	ASSQEISGGRPFGSKNIQY
once	TRBV27	-	TRBJ2-7	ASSSSDSNYEQY
-	TRBV7-9	-	TRBJ2-3	ASSFGLVPDTQY
-	TRBV5-1	TRBD1	TRBJ2-1	ASSPGQGVSYNEQF
-	TRBV15	-	TRBJ2-7	ATSRVRRSYEQY
-	TRBV10-3	-	TRBJ2-1	AISEKVYSIGQF